Following are 30 T cell receptor beta chains from one sample sequenced in a study of blood T cell repertoires in COVID-19. Profiling relied on immunoSEQ multiplex PCR, and the TCRdb table lists in-frame clones only, not all of them. The data show under 250,000 clones, 80% to 90% seen once. The source material was peripheral blood. These receptors were collected from a middle-aged man with COVID-19, enrolled during active disease.

V and J are TRBV7-9 and TRBJ2-7, with TRBD1 matching over 7 bases. Germline loops: CDR1 SEHNR, CDR2 FQNEAQ (reference sequence). This CDR3 is 15 amino acids long. J was trimmed by 6 bases and V by 1 base; bases with no gene match: 9. Here the CDR3 DNA reads TGTGCCAGCAGCTTAGGGGTAGGGGGCCGTTTCGAGCAGTACTTC. It yields the protein CASSLGVGGRFEQYF.

In DNA, the CDR3 is TGTGCCAGCAGTGAGTATCGAGGCACTGAAGCTTTCTTT. It translates to CASSEYRGTEAFF. The chain combines TRBV2 with TRBJ1-1; D gene uncertain. This CDR3 spans 13 amino acids. V lost 3 bases, J lost 4 bases, and 9 bases lay in between. Germline V gives CDR1 SNHLY, CDR2 FYNNEI.

The chain is built from TRBV27 and TRBJ2-3; D not resolved. Germline V gene lookup returns CDR1 MNHEY and CDR2 SMNVEV (reference sequence). This CDR3 has 14 residues. V shed 2 bases and J shed 3 bases, with 9 bases lying between them. DNA of the CDR3: TGTGCCAGCAGTTTAACCGGGTATACAGATACGCAGTATTTT. Amino acids: CASSLTGYTDTQYF.

This chain uses TRBV5-4 with TRBJ2-2, with a weak D call TRBD1 (5 bases). Trimming removed 0 bases at V and 1 base at J, with 7 bases between. The CDR3 spans 15 residues. Looked up from germline, CDR1 is SGHNT and CDR2 is YYREEE (reference sequence). For the CDR3, the DNA is TGTGCCAGCAGCTTGGGGACACAGAACACCGGGGAGCTGTTTTTT. This sequence encodes CASSLGTQNTGELFF.

The J gene is TRBJ2-3, the V gene TRBV19, with a weak D call TRBD2 (5 bases). Germline CDR1 reads LNHDA; CDR2 reads SQIVND (reference sequence). The ends were cut back, 6 bases at V and 2 bases at J, with 12 bases in the middle. This CDR3 has 14 residues. Here the CDR3 DNA reads TGTGCCAGTAGCCCAGCGGAGTACACAGATACGCAGTATTTT. Translating gives CASSPAEYTDTQYF. Combining the CDR3 with reference TRBV19 and TRBJ2-3 gives the whole variable domain DGGITQSPKYLFRKEGQNVTLSCEQNLNHDAMYWYRQDPGQGLRLIYYSQIVNDFQKGDIAEGYSVSREKKESFPLTVTSAQKNPTAFYLCASSPAEYTDTQYFGPGTRLTVL.

The rearrangement links TRBV28 to TRBJ1-5, with D maybe TRBD1 (6 bases). The V gene's germline CDR1 is MDHEN and CDR2 SYDVKM. V lost 3 bases and J 5 bases, leaving 23 bases between the germline ends. The CDR3 is made up of 18 amino acids. In DNA form, the CDR3 reads TGTGCCAGCAGTTTGATCGTACAGGGACGCGGAACTGATCAGCCCCAGCATTTT. Residues: CASSLIVQGRGTDQPQHF.

The chain couples TRBV18 to TRBJ2-7; TRBD1 might be the D (8 bases). The V end lost 3 bases, the J end lost 3 bases, and 21 bases lay between the germline ends. Germline CDR1 and CDR2: KGHSH and LQKENI. This CDR3 has 17 residues. The DNA for the CDR3 is TGTGCCAGCTCACCTCAGGGGGCGGGGGAAGGTTTCTACGAGCAGTACTTC. It codes for CASSPQGAGEGFYEQYF.

The gene calls are TRBV30 and TRBJ1-1; D gene uncertain. Germline lookup yields CDR1 GTSNPN and CDR2 SVGIG (reference sequence). The V end lost 4 bases, the J end lost 1 base, and 10 bases lay between the germline ends. There are 13 residues in the CDR3. The CDR3, as DNA: TGTGCCTGGATCGAAGCGGCGAACACTGAAGCTTTCTTT. Protein product: CAWIEAANTEAFF.

J is TRBJ2-1 and V is TRBV27; perhaps TRBD1 as D (6 bases). V lost 8 bases, J lost 1 base, and 12 bases lay in between. The CDR3 spans 14 residues. Germline V gene lookup returns CDR1 MNHEY and CDR2 SMNVEV (reference sequence). CDR3 sequence (DNA): TGTGCCAGCTTTTCAGGGGATTCCTACAATGAGCAGTTCTTC. Protein: CASFSGDSYNEQFF.

The chain has TRBV3-1 (or the pseudogene TRBV3-2) and TRBJ2-7; 10 bases are a match to TRBD2. The germline CDR1 and CDR2 sequences are LGHDT and YNNKEL (reference sequence). V was clipped by 0 bases and J by 3 bases; unmatched bases: 14. The CDR3 length is 19 residues. The CDR3 here is CASSQDSGLLAGHNYEQYF. In DNA form, the CDR3 reads TGTGCCAGCAGCCAAGATAGCGGCCTACTAGCGGGACATAACTACGAGCAGTACTTC.

V and J are TRBV11-3 and TRBJ2-1; 7 bases map to TRBD1. This CDR3 is built from 13 residues. V shed 5 bases and J 9 bases; nucleotides not matched to a gene: 7. In germline, CDR1 is SGHNT, CDR2 YENEEA. CDR3 amino acids: CASSPRGSGEQFF. The CDR3 nucleotides are TGTGCCAGCAGCCCCAGGGGGTCCGGTGAGCAGTTCTTC. The full variable domain, its missing parts supplied by reference TRBV11-3 and TRBJ2-1, is EAGVVQSPRYKIIEKKQPVAFWCNPISGHNTLYWYLQNLGQGPELLIRYENEEAVDDSQLPKDRFSAERLKGVDSTLKIQPAELGDSAVYLCASSPRGSGEQFFGPGTRLTVL.

V is TRBV6-1 and J is TRBJ2-3; TRBD2 matches at 12 bases. The germline V gene encodes CDR1 MNHNS and CDR2 SASEGT. V lost 4 bases to trimming and J lost 1 base; unmatched junction nucleotides: 3. This CDR3 region has 16 residues. CDR3 in DNA: TGTGCCAGCAGTGGAGGACTAGCGGGACGCACAGATACGCAGTATTTT. The encoded protein is CASSGGLAGRTDTQYF.

V and J are TRBV6-5 and TRBJ1-3; D unresolved. Deletions cut 2 bases from V and 3 bases from J, with 11 bases between. The CDR3 totals 15 residues. CDR1 is MNHEY and CDR2 is SVGAGI in the germline V gene. The CDR3 reads CASSYDGSGGNTIYF. CDR3 nucleotide sequence: TGTGCCAGCAGTTACGATGGAAGCGGTGGAAACACCATATATTTT.

This clone was seen more than once but under ten times. The chain uses TRBV29-1 and TRBJ1-2; 10 bases fit TRBD1. Trimming cost V 6 bases and J 2 bases; bases outside gene matches: 3. The germline V gene has CDR1 SQVTM and CDR2 ANQGSEA. The CDR3 loop spans 13 amino acids. The CDR3 nucleotides are TGCAGCGTCCGGACAGGGGGAAACTATGGCTACACCTTC. Encoded protein: CSVRTGGNYGYTF.

V is TRBV7-2 and J is TRBJ2-3, with D tentatively TRBD2 (6 bases). CDR3 length equals 15 residues. V lost 2 bases and J 2 bases, leaving 11 bases between the germline ends. Per the germline V gene, CDR1 is SGHTA and CDR2 is FQGNSA. CDR3 protein: CASSLSGFATDTQYF. For the CDR3, the DNA is TGTGCCAGCAGCTTAAGCGGGTTCGCCACAGATACGCAGTATTTT.

The CDR3 region is CASSLGGGWYSPLHF. The DNA for the CDR3 is TGTGCCAGCAGTCTGGGGGGGGGCTGGTATTCACCCCTCCACTTT. The chain joins TRBV28 to TRBJ1-6, with D perhaps TRBD1 (6 bases). CDR3 size: 15 residues. Trimming stripped 5 bases from V and 8 bases from J, with 16 bases between. In germline, CDR1 is MDHEN, CDR2 SYDVKM.

The rearrangement joins TRBV11-2 to TRBJ1-1; 8 bases line up with TRBD1. Germline values: CDR1 SGHAT, CDR2 FQNNGV. The junction had 6 bases not matched to a gene; V was cut back by 0 bases and J by 0 bases. The CDR3 length is 17 residues. CDR3 bases: TGTGCCAGCAGCTTAGATACAGGGGGGACCCTGAACACTGAAGCTTTCTTT. The encoded protein is CASSLDTGGTLNTEAFF.

The rearrangement links TRBV19 to TRBJ1-5, with D maybe TRBD1 (6 bases). The CDR3 has 16 amino acids. V shed 1 base and J shed 7 bases, with 17 bases lying between them. The germline V gene has CDR1 LNHDA and CDR2 SQIVND (reference sequence). DNA of the CDR3: TGTGCCAGTAGTATAGTTGGGGCAGGGGTTAAGCAGCCCCAGCATTTT. This gives the protein CASSIVGAGVKQPQHF.

The chain joins TRBV11-1 to TRBJ2-1, with a tentative D call TRBD1 (6 bases). V was pared by 1 base and J by 4 bases, with 11 bases between. The germline V gene encodes CDR1 SGHAT and CDR2 FQDESV (reference sequence). This CDR3 is built from 15 residues. CDR3 in amino acids: CASSLVSGTYNEQFF. The DNA of the CDR3 is TGTGCCAGCAGCTTAGTCTCTGGGACATACAATGAGCAGTTCTTC.

The chain employs TRBV5-6 and TRBJ2-1; 12 nucleotides line up with TRBD2. Trimming at V came to 4 bases and at J to 8 bases, leaving 7 bases not matched to a gene. This CDR3 spans 15 amino acids. Germline V gene sequence: CDR1 SGHDT, CDR2 YYEEEE. CDR3 region: CASSPSGGANDEQFF. The CDR3 DNA is TGTGCCAGCAGCCCTAGCGGGGGGGCCAACGATGAGCAGTTCTTC.

The V gene is TRBV5-6, the J gene TRBJ2-3, with TRBD2 matching over 14 bases. The CDR3 has 18 residues. The J segment lost 2 bases and the V segment lost 3 bases, leaving 8 bases of the junction unmatched. Germline V gene lookup returns CDR1 SGHDT and CDR2 YYEEEE. The CDR3 protein is CASSSLRTSGRITDTQYF. The DNA of the CDR3 is TGTGCCAGCAGCTCCCTAAGGACTAGCGGGAGGATCACAGATACGCAGTATTTT.

The V and J genes are TRBV18 and TRBJ2-1; 8 bases line up with TRBD2. V lost 3 bases, J lost 2 bases, and 3 bases stayed unmatched. This CDR3 has 15 residues. Germline V gene data show CDR1 as KGHSH and CDR2 as LQKENI. The DNA of the CDR3 is TGTGCCAGCTCACCCCCGGGACTAGCCTACAATGAGCAGTTCTTC. As protein: CASSPPGLAYNEQFF. The variable domain in full, completed from reference TRBV18 and TRBJ2-1, reads NAGVMQNPRHLVRRRGQEARLRCSPMKGHSHVYWYRQLPEEGLKFMVYLQKENIIDESGMPKERFSAEFPKEGPSILRIQQVVRGDSAAYFCASSPPGLAYNEQFFGPGTRLTVL.

The CDR3 sequence: CASSLSGQGTYEQYF. Here the CDR3 DNA reads TGTGCCAGCAGCTTATCGGGACAGGGGACATACGAGCAGTACTTC. The rearrangement joins TRBV7-3 to TRBJ2-7; TRBD1 matches at 10 bases. J gave up 4 bases and V 2 bases, and 5 bases lay outside the gene matches. The germline CDR1 and CDR2 sequences are SGHTA and FQGTGA. This CDR3 region has 15 residues.

The J gene is TRBJ1-6, the V gene TRBV5-1, with a tentative D call TRBD1 (5 bases). The V end lost 2 bases, the J end lost 0 bases, and 9 bases lay between the germline ends. Germline CDR1 reads SGHRS; CDR2 reads YFSETQ. There are 16 residues in the CDR3. This chain's CDR3 is CASSLQESSYNSPLHF. CDR3 nucleotide sequence: TGCGCCAGCAGCTTACAGGAGAGCTCCTATAATTCACCCCTCCACTTT. Together with reference TRBV5-1 and TRBJ1-6, the CDR3 gives the full variable domain: KAGVTQTPRYLIKTRGQQVTLSCSPISGHRSVSWYQQTPGQGLQFLFEYFSETQRNKGNFPGRFSGRQFSNSRSEMNVSTLELGDSALYLCASSLQESSYNSPLHFGNGTRLTVT.

V gene TRBV6-2 or TRBV6-3 combines with J gene TRBJ2-2; 9 bases match TRBD2. Germline V gene lookup returns CDR1 MNHEY and CDR2 SVGEGT. After removal of 0 bases from V and 2 bases from J, the junction contained 16 bases not matched to a gene. The CDR3 is 21 amino acids. CDR3 nucleotide sequence: TGTGCCAGCAGTTACTCGATTTGGTCGGTAGCGGGGGCCCAAAACACCGGGGAGCTGTTTTTT. Its protein product is CASSYSIWSVAGAQNTGELFF.

Only one count was recorded for this clone. The V and J genes are TRBV10-3 and TRBJ1-1, with 9 positions matching TRBD1. The germline gives CDR1 ENHRY, CDR2 SYGVKD. After removal of 5 bases from V and 3 bases from J, the junction contained 4 bases not matched to a gene. The CDR3 spans 14 residues. CDR3 amino acids: CAISLQGADTEAFF. In DNA, the CDR3 is TGTGCCATCAGTTTACAGGGGGCGGACACTGAAGCTTTCTTT.

The genes are TRBV15 and TRBJ2-5; 10 bases match TRBD1. With 4 bases clipped from V and 1 base from J, the junction kept 3 bases outside the gene matches. CDR1 is LNHNV, CDR2 YYDKDF, per germline (reference sequence). The CDR3 sequence is 15 residues long. CDR3 loop: CATSMGQGFQETQYF. The CDR3 coding sequence is TGTGCCACCAGCATGGGACAGGGGTTCCAAGAGACCCAGTACTTC.

The gene calls are TRBV29-1 and TRBJ1-1; TRBD1 matches at 12 bases. CDR1 and CDR2 (germline): SQVTM, ANQGSEA. The CDR3 contains 14 residues. V trimming: 7 bases; J trimming: 6 bases; junction bases outside the gene matches: 9. This CDR3 reads CSALGQGAGSEAFF. CDR3 in DNA: TGCAGCGCCCTGGGACAGGGGGCGGGTTCTGAAGCTTTCTTT.

This chain joins TRBV20-1 and TRBJ2-5; D may be TRBD1 (5 bases). CDR3 length: 13 residues. Trimming left V 3 bases short and J 5 bases short, with 13 bases between. Germline values: CDR1 DFQATT, CDR2 SNEGSKA (reference sequence). This CDR3 is CSASNQGWETQYF. CDR3 DNA sequence: TGCAGTGCTAGTAACCAGGGTTGGGAGACCCAGTACTTC.

The V call is TRBV19, the J call TRBJ2-2, with 11 bases aligning to TRBD2. With V trimmed by 6 bases and J by 6 bases, 3 bases remained unmatched. CDR3 length: 14 residues. Germline V lookup: CDR1 LNHDA, CDR2 SQIVND (reference sequence). The CDR3 nucleotides read TGTGCCAGTAGCGCTAGCGGGGGGTCCGGGGAGCTGTTTTTT. Residues: CASSASGGSGELFF. Based on the CDR3 plus reference TRBV19 and TRBJ2-2, the full variable domain is DGGITQSPKYLFRKEGQNVTLSCEQNLNHDAMYWYRQDPGQGLRLIYYSQIVNDFQKGDIAEGYSVSREKKESFPLTVTSAQKNPTAFYLCASSASGGSGELFFGEGSRLTVL.